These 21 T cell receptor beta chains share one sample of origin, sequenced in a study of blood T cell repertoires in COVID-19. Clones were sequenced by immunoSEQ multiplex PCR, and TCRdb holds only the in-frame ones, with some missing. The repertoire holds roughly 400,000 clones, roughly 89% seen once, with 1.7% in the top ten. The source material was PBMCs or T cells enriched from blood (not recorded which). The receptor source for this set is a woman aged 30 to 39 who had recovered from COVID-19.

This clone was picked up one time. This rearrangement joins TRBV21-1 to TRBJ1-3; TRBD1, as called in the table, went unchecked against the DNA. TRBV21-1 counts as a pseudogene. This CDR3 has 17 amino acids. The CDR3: CASSKSPSTETGNTIYF. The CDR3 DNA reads TGTGCCAGCAGCAAATCACCCTCGACAGAGACTGGAAACACCATATATTTT.

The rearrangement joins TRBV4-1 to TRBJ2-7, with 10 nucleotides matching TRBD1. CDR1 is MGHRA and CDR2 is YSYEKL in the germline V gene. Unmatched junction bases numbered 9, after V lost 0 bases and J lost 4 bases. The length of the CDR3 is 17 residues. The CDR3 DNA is TGCGCCAGCAGCCAAGATGGTCCGACAGGGGGCGTTTACGAGCAGTACTTC. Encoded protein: CASSQDGPTGGVYEQYF.

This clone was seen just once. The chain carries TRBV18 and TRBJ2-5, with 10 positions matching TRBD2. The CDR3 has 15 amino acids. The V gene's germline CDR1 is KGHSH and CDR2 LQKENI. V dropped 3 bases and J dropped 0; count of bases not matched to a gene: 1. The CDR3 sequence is CASSPGLANQETQYF. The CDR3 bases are TGTGCCAGCTCACCGGGACTAGCGAACCAAGAGACCCAGTACTTC.

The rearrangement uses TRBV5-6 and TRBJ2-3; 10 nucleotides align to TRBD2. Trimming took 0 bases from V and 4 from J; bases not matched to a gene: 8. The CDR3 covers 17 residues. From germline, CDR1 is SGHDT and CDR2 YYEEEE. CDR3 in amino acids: CASSLDTGTSVADTQYF. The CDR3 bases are TGTGCCAGCAGCTTGGATACCGGGACTAGCGTCGCAGATACGCAGTATTTT.

The CDR3 protein is CASSLNLGQNTGELFF. CDR3 DNA: TGTGCCAGCTCACTAAACCTAGGACAAAACACCGGGGAGCTGTTTTTT. The V call is TRBV18, the J call TRBJ2-2; the D gene is possibly TRBD1 (5 bases). The CDR3 spans 16 residues. Per the germline V gene, CDR1 is KGHSH and CDR2 is LQKENI. The V end was cut by 4 bases, the J end by 2 bases, with 14 bases between.

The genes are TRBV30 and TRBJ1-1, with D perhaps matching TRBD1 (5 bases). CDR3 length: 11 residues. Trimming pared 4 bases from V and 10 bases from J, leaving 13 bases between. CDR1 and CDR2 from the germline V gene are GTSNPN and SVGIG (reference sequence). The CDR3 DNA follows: TGTGCCTGGACCCCCACCAGGGCAGCTTTCTTT. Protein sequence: CAWTPTRAAFF.

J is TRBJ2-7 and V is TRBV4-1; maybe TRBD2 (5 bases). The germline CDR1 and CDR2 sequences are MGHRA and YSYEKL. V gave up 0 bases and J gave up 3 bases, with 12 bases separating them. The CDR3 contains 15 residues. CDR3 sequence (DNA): TGCGCCAGCAGCCAAGAACTAGGAGGCTACTACGAGCAGTACTTC. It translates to CASSQELGGYYEQYF.

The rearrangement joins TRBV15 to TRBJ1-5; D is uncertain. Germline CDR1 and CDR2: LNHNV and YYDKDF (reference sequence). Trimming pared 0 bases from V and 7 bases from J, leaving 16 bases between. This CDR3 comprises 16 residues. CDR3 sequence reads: CATSRDFRRTNQPQHF. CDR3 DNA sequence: TGTGCCACCAGCAGAGATTTTCGGAGAACCAACCAGCCCCAGCATTTT.

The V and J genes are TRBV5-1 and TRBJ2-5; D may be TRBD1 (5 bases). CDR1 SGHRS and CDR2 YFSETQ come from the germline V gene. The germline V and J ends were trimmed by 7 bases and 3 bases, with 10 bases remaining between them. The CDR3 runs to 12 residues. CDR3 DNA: TGCGCCAGCCGAAGGGGCGAAGAGACCCAGTACTTC. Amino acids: CASRRGEETQYF.

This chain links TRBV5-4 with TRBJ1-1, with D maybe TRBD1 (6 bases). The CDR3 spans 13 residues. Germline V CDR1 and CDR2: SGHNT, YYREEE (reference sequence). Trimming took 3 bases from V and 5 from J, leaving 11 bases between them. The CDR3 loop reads CASSYLQGTEAFF. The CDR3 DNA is TGTGCCAGCAGCTACCTACAGGGAACTGAAGCTTTCTTT.

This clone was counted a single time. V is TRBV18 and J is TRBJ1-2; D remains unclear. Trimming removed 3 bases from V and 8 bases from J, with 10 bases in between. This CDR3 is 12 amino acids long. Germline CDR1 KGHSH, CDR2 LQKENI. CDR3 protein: CASSPTVYGYTF. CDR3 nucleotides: TGTGCCAGCTCACCTACAGTGTACGGCTACACCTTC.

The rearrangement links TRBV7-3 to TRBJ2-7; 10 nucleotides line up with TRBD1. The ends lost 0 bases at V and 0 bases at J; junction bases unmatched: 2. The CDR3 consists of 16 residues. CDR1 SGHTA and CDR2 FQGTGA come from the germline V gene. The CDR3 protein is CASSLTGQGTSYEQYF. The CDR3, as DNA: TGTGCCAGCAGCTTAACGGGACAGGGGACCTCCTACGAGCAGTACTTC.

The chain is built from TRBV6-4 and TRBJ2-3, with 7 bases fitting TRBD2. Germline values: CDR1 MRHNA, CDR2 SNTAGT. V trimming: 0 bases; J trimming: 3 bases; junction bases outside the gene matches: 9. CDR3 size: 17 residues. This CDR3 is CASSDSPGRVGTDTQYF. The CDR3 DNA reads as TGTGCCAGCAGTGACTCACCAGGGAGGGTCGGGACAGATACGCAGTATTTT.

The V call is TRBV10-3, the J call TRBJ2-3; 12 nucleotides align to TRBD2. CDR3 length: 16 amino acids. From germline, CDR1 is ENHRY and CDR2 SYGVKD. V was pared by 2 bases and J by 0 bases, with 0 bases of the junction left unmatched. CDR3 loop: CAISEGLAGSTDTQYF. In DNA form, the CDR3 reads TGTGCCATCAGTGAGGGACTAGCGGGAAGCACAGATACGCAGTATTTT.

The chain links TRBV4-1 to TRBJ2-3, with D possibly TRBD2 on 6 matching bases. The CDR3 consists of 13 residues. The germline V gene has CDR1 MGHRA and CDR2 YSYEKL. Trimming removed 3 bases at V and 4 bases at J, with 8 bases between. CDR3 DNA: TGCGCCAGCAGCCAGGGACTTGCAGATACGCAGTATTTT. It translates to CASSQGLADTQYF.

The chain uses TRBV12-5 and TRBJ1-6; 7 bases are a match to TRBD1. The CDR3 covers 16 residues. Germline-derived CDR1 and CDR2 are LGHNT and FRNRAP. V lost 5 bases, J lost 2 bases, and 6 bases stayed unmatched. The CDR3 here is CASGTTGAPYNSPLHF. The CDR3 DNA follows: TGTGCTAGTGGTACCACAGGGGCCCCCTATAATTCACCCCTCCACTTT.

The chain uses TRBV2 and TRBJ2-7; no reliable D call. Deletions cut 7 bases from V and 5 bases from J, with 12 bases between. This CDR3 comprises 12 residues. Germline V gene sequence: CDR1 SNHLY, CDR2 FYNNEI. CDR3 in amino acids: CASTGLQDEQYF. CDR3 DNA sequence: TGTGCCAGCACCGGTTTGCAGGACGAGCAGTACTTC.

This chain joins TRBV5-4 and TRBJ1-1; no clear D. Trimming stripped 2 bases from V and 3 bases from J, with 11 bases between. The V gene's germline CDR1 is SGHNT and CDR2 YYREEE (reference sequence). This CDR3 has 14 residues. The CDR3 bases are TGTGCCAGCAGCTTAAGTCGCGGAGACACTGAAGCTTTCTTT. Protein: CASSLSRGDTEAFF.

The CDR3 nucleotides read TGTGCCAGCAGCCGCGGCGGGACAGAAATCACCGGGGAGCTGTTTTTT. Translated: CASSRGGTEITGELFF. The chain carries TRBV7-3 and TRBJ2-2; D is possibly TRBD1 (7 bases). The germline CDR1 and CDR2 sequences are SGHTA and FQGTGA. This CDR3 contains 16 residues. V lost 5 bases, J lost 4 bases, and 17 bases lay in between.

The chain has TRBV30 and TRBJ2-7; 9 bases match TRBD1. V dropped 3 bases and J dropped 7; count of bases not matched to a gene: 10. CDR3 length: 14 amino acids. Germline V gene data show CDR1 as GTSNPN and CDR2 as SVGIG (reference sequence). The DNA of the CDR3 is TGTGCCTGGAGCCCGGGACAGGGAGGTTGGGAGCAGTACTTC. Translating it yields CAWSPGQGGWEQYF.

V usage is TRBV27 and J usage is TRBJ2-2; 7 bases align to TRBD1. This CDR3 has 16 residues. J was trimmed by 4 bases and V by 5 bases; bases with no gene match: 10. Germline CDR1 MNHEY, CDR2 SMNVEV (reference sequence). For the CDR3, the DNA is TGTGCCAGCAGTCATGGGACAGCTCTGGCCACCGGGGAGCTGTTTTTT. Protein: CASSHGTALATGELFF.